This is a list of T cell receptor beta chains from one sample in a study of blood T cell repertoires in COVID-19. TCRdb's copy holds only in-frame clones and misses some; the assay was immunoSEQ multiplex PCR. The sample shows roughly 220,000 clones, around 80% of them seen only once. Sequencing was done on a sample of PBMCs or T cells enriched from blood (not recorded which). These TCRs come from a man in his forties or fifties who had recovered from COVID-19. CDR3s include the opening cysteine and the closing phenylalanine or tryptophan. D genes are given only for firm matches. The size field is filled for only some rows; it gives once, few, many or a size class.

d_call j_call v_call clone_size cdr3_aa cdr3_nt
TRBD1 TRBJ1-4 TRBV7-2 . CASSGQAGPNEKLFF TGTGCCAGCAGCGGACAGGCGGGACCTAATGAAAAACTGTTTTTT
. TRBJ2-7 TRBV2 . CASTSYYEQYF TGTGCCAGCACAAGCTACTACGAGCAGTACTTC
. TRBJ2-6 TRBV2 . CASSWRVTGANVLTF TGTGCCAGCAGTTGGAGGGTCACTGGGGCCAACGTCCTGACTTTC
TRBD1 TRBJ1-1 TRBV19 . CASSHRDRGPMNTEAFF TGTGCCAGTAGTCACCGGGACAGGGGGCCTATGAACACTGAAGCTTTCTTT
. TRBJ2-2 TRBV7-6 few CASSSEESGELFF TGTGCCAGCAGCTCGGAGGAGTCCGGGGAGCTGTTTTTT
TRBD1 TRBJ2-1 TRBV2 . CANRESGGNEQFF TGTGCCAACCGGGAATCAGGGGGCAATGAGCAGTTCTTC
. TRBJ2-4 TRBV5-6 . CASSFQGLIAKNIQYF TGTGCCAGCAGCTTCCAGGGGCTAATAGCCAAAAACATTCAGTACTTC
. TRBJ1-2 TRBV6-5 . CASRAGYGYTF TGTGCCAGCAGGGCGGGTTACGGCTACACCTTC
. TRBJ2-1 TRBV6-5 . CASSFEGYEQFF TGTGCCAGCAGTTTCGAGGGCTATGAGCAGTTCTTC
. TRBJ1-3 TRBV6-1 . CASSETRVSGNTIYF TGTGCCAGCAGTGAAACTAGGGTGTCTGGAAACACCATATATTTT
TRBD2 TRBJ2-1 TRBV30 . CAWSVIGALAGRDEQFF TGTGCCTGGAGTGTAATAGGTGCTCTAGCGGGGCGGGATGAGCAGTTCTTC
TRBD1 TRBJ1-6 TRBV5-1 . CASSWGPDRGDNSPLHF TGCGCCAGCAGCTGGGGACCTGACAGGGGCGATAATTCACCCCTCCACTTT
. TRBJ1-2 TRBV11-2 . CASSSILRGSGYGYTF TGTGCCAGCAGCTCGATACTAAGGGGGTCTGGCTATGGCTACACCTTC
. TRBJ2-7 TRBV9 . CASSGDFVHSYEQYF TGTGCCAGCAGCGGAGACTTCGTGCACTCCTACGAGCAGTACTTC
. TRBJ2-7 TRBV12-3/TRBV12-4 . CASSYQGSEQYF TGTGCCAGCAGTTATCAGGGATCCGAGCAGTACTTC
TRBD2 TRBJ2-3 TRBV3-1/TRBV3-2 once CASLLGGASHTQYF TGTGCCAGCCTTCTCGGGGGGGCATCTCATACGCAGTATTTT
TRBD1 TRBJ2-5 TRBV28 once CASSLQGVSETQYF TGTGCCAGCAGTTTGCAGGGGGTTTCGGAGACCCAGTACTTC
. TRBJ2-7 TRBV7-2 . CASSLGAATYEQYF TGTGCCAGCAGCTTAGGGGCTGCGACCTACGAGCAGTACTTC
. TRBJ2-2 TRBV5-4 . CASSLPRSNTGELFF TGTGCCAGCAGCTTGCCCAGGTCGAACACCGGGGAGCTGTTTTTT
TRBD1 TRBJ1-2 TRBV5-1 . CASSIQTGVDGYTF TGCGCCAGCAGCATTCAGACAGGGGTGGATGGCTACACCTTC
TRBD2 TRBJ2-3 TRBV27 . CASSLWTSGDTQYF TGTGCCAGCAGTCTATGGACTAGCGGAGATACGCAGTATTTT
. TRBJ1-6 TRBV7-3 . CASSSQGEWISPLHF TGTGCCAGCAGCTCGCAGGGCGAGTGGATTTCACCCCTCCACTTT
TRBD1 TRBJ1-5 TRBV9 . CASSLGQGDRPQHF TGTGCCAGCAGCTTGGGACAGGGGGATCGGCCCCAGCATTTT
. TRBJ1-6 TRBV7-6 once CASSLAGGADSPLHF TGTGCCAGCAGCTTAGCGGGCGGGGCGGATTCACCCCTCCACTTT
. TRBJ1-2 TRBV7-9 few CASSRGNRRLNYGYTF TGTGCCAGCAGTCGGGGGAACAGGCGCCTGAACTATGGCTACACCTTC
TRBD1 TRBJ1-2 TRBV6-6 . CAANRGVVGYGYTF TGTGCCGCCAACAGGGGTGTGGTTGGATATGGCTACACCTTC
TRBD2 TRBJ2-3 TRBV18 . CASSPPAGGSGDTQYF TGTGCCAGCTCACCACCAGCGGGGGGTTCGGGAGATACGCAGTATTTT
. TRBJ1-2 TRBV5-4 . CASSTLTPNYGYTF TGTGCCAGCAGCACCCTGACACCCAACTATGGCTACACCTTC
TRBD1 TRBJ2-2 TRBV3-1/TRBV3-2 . CASSRTGRRAGELFF TGTGCCAGCAGCCGGACAGGGAGGAGGGCCGGGGAGCTGTTTTTT
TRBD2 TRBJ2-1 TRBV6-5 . CASASGTRNEQFF TGTGCCAGCGCTAGCGGGACTCGAAATGAGCAGTTCTTC
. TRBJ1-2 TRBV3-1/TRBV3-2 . CASSQVRDYGYTF TGTGCCAGCAGCCAAGTCCGAGACTATGGCTACACCTTC
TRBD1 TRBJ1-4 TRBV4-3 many CASSHEPPGQGILENEKLFF TGCGCCAGCAGCCACGAACCTCCGGGACAGGGGATTTTAGAGAATGAAAAACTGTTTTTT
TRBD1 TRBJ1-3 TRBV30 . CAWENTGVSGNTIYF TGTGCCTGGGAAAATACAGGGGTCTCTGGAAACACCATATATTTT
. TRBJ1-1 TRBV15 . CATSIGTRRGTEAFF TGTGCCACCAGCATCGGCACCAGGAGGGGCACTGAAGCTTTCTTT
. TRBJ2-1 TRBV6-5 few CASRAPGPGVEQFF TGTGCCAGCAGGGCCCCGGGCCCGGGGGTTGAGCAGTTCTTC
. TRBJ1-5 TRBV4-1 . CASSSAGKGSNQPQHF TGCGCCAGCAGCTCCGCGGGGAAGGGGAGCAATCAGCCCCAGCATTTT
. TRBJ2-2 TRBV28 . CASSPGGTRGGELFF TGTGCCAGCAGCCCTGGGGGGACTCGAGGCGGGGAGCTGTTTTTT
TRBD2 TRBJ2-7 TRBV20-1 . CSASLWEGPYEQYF TGCAGTGCTAGTTTGTGGGAGGGCCCCTACGAGCAGTACTTC